Detailed here is one T cell receptor (beta chain). Antigen unknown. The CDR3 covers 14 residues. This specimen comes from a study of shared clonotypes between healthy human individuals. Findings and limits, study-wide: Only blood underwent sampling, and tissue repertoires likely differ.

Method: immunoSEQ multiplex PCR; TCRdb's copy keeps in-frame clones and lacks some. The profile covers about 380,000 clones, with about 97% appearing a single time and 0.32% taken by the ten largest. The sequencing sample was made of memory CD8+ T cells sorted from blood. Subset here: CD45RO+ cells pooled with CCR7-negative TemRA cells. This TCR came from a man in his thirties or forties in good health. This sequence joins TRBV21-1 and TRBJ1-3. TRBV21-1 is a pseudogene. The CDR3 sequence is CASSPPPGRNTIYF. In DNA, the CDR3 is TGTGCCAGCAGCCCCCCCCCGGGTCGAAACACCATATATTTT.